This TCR beta chain was recorded in a study of control samples from healthy donors and cancer patients. This clone appeared a few times. Sequencing used immunoSEQ multiplex PCR; TCRdb keeps in-frame clones, though not all of them. The data show about 140,000 clones, 70% to 90% seen once. V lost 4 bases and J lost 11; bases outside the gene matches: 11. There are 13 residues in the CDR3. Germline V gene sequence: CDR1 SGDLS, CDR2 YYNGEE. Sequenced: blood. The chain employs TRBV9 and TRBJ1-1; the match to TRBD1 covers 7 bases. The TCR comes from a man aged 18 to 29 in good health. DNA for the CDR3: TGTGCCAGCAGCCCCGAAGGGGGCCGAGTGGCTTTCTTT. Encoded protein: CASSPEGGRVAFF.